This T cell receptor beta chain stems from a study of shared clonotypes between healthy human individuals. In the naive CD8 group, cells lacked CD45RO and were positively selected for CCR7, so terminally differentiated effector memory CD45RA+ cells were left out. Assay: immunoSEQ multiplex PCR; the TCRdb copy retains only in-frame clones and omits some. Among hundreds of thousands of clones listed, over 90% were seen once. This clonotype was sampled from a man aged 30 to 39 in good health. Sequenced sample: naive CD8+ T cells sorted from blood.

CDR3 sequence reads: CASSQTSGAYEQYF. DNA for the CDR3: TGCGCCAGCAGCCAAACTAGCGGAGCCTACGAGCAGTACTTC. The chain has TRBV4-1 and TRBJ2-7, with TRBD2 matching over 8 bases. The CDR3 has 14 residues. CDR1 and CDR2 from the germline V gene are MGHRA and YSYEKL. J gave up 2 bases and V 2 bases, and 2 bases lay outside the gene matches.